This T cell receptor beta chain stems from a study of cytomegalovirus exposure and HLA in healthy donors. Study findings and constraints: Prior analysis indicated that the majority of TCR beta V segments exhibited productivity approximately 87% or approximately 30% of the time. Based on reports, TCR beta sequences accurately predicted HLA-A and HLA-B alleles for most subjects. Relative to equally common others, HLA-associated TCR beta chains showed greater clonal expansion in a later analysis.

This PCR relied on a set of 60 Vbeta primers and 13 Jbeta primers. Only in-frame clones appear in the TCRdb table, and some are missing; sequencing was by immunoSEQ multiplex PCR. The sample lists some 150,000 clones, approximately 80% seen once, with 4.3% in the top ten. Healthy bone marrow donors made up the donors. The V gene's germline CDR1 is LNHDA and CDR2 SQIVND (reference sequence). There are 15 residues in the CDR3. V gave up 6 bases and J gave up 10 bases; unmatched junction bases: 10. This clone was found a few times. The target antigen is unknown. This chain joins TRBV19 and TRBJ1-6; 9 bases are shared with TRBD1. The sequence came from a man aged 40-55 years in good health and CMV-seronegative. The sample comprised PBMCs. As DNA, the CDR3 is TGTGCCAGTAGGACCAGACAGGGGGGACGATCACCCCTCCACTTT. Encoded protein: CASRTRQGGRSPLHF.